The T cell receptor beta chain under discussion was sequenced for a study of T cell responses to AZD1222 COVID-19 vaccine. General study findings and limits: Only a handful of AZD1222 recipients, about six in all, had baseline seropositivity. Every sample of the repertoires postdated the peak T cell response. CD4 TCRs associated with vaccination spanned spike, dominating at 160-218 and 743-854. Donor demographics were predominantly white British with a female majority; clonal diversity may be underestimated.

Repertoires were generated with immunoSEQ multiplex PCR, while TCRdb's copy carries only in-frame clones and drops some. The sample records roughly 150,000 clones, more than 75% being singletons. Germline CDR1 reads SGHRS; CDR2 reads YFSETQ. Losses at the gene ends were 4 bases for V and 4 bases for J; bases not matched to a gene: 3. There are 15 residues in the CDR3. On this clone: Antigen: not known.

The chain couples TRBV5-1 to TRBJ2-5, with 14 bases aligning to TRBD2. This clonotype was sampled from an adult who received the AZD1222 COVID-19 vaccine. Sequencing was performed on peripheral blood, taken 28 days after the second AZD1222 dose. The CDR3 region is CASSRLAGGVETQYF. The CDR3 nucleotides are TGCGCCAGCAGCCGACTAGCGGGAGGGGTAGAGACCCAGTACTTC.